This TCR beta chain was sequenced for a study of Ad26.COV2.S vaccination and SARS-CoV-2 variants. The CDR3 has 15 residues. Germline values: CDR1 KGHSH, CDR2 LQKENI. Trimming pared 6 bases from V and 0 bases from J, leaving 15 bases between. Treatment indicated: approximately 18 received Ad26.COV2.S at low or high dose, single or two shots; about 5 received placebo; per-sample allocation not given. Samples were taken on day 63 after the first vaccine or placebo injection. Data came from immunoSEQ multiplex PCR; TCRdb stores just in-frame clones and leaves some out. This sample has approximately 450,000 clones, with approximately 92% found just once.

Sequenced here: peripheral blood, sampled in a trial of Ad26.COV2.S vaccine versus placebo. This receptor was identified in a person between 18 and 60 years old who received the Ad26.COV2.S COVID-19 vaccine or a placebo. The V call is TRBV18, the J call TRBJ2-7; possible D gene TRBD2, 6 bases. In DNA form, the CDR3 reads TGTGCCAGCTCCCCAACGGAGGGATACTCCTACGAGCAGTACTTC. As protein: CASSPTEGYSYEQYF. Full variable domain (missing parts from reference TRBV18 and TRBJ2-7): NAGVMQNPRHLVRRRGQEARLRCSPMKGHSHVYWYRQLPEEGLKFMVYLQKENIIDESGMPKERFSAEFPKEGPSILRIQQVVRGDSAAYFCASSPTEGYSYEQYFGPGTRLTVT.